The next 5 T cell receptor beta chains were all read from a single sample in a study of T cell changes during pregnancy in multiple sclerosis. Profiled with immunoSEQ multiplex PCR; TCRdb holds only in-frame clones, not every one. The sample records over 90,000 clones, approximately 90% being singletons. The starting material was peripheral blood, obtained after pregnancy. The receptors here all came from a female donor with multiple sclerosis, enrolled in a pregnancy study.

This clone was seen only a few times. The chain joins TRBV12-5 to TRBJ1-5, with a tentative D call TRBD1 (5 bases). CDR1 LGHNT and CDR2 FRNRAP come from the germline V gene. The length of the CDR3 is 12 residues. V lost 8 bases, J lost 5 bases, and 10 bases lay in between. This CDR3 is CASSRGDQPQHF. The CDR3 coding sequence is TGTGCTAGTTCAAGGGGCGATCAGCCCCAGCATTTT. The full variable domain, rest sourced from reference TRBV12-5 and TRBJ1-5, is DARVTQTPRHKVTEMGQEVTMRCQPILGHNTVFWYRQTMMQGLELLAYFRNRAPLDDSGMPKDRFSAEMPDATLATLKIQPSEPRDSAVYFCASSRGDQPQHFGDGTRLSIL.

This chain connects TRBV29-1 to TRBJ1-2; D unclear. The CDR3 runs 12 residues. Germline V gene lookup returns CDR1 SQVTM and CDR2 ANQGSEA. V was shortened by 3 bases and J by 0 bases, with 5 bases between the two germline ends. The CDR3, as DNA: TGCAGCGTTGAGACTACTAACTATGGCTACACCTTC. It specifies CSVETTNYGYTF. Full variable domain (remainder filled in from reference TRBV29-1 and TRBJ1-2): SAVISQKPSRDICQRGTSLTIQCQVDSQVTMMFWYRQQPGQSLTLIATANQGSEATYESGFVIDKFPISRPNLTFSTLTVSNMSPEDSSIYLCSVETTNYGYTFGSGTRLTVV.

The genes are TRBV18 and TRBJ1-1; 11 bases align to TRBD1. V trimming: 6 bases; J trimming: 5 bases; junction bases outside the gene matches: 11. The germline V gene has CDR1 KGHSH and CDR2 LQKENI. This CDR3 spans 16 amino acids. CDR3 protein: CASSPRTGGYGTEAFF. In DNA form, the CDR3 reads TGTGCCAGCTCGCCTAGGACAGGGGGCTATGGGACTGAAGCTTTCTTT.

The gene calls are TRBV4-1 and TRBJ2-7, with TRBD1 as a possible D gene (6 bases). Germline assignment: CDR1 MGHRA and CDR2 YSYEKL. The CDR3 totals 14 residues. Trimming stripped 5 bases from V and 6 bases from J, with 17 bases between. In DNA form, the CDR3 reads TGCGCCAGCAGCAAGCCAGGCAGGGGCGGCGAGCAGTACTTC. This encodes CASSKPGRGGEQYF.

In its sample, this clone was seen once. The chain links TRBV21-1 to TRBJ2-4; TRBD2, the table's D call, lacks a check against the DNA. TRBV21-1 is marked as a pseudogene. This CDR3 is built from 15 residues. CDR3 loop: CASMIRGGGENIQYF. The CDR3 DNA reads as TGTGCCAGCATGATAAGAGGGGGGGGTGAAAACATTCAGTACTTC.